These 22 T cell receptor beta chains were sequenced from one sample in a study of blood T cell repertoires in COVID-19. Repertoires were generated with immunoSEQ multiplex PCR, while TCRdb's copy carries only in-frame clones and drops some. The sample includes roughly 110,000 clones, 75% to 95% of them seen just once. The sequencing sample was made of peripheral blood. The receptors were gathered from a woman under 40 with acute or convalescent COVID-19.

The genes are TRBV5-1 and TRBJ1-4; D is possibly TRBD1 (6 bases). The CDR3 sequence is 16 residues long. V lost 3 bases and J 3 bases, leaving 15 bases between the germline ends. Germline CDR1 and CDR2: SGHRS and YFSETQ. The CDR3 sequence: CASSSQTGAANEKLFF. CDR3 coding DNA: TGCGCCAGCAGCTCCCAGACAGGCGCGGCTAATGAAAAACTGTTTTTT.

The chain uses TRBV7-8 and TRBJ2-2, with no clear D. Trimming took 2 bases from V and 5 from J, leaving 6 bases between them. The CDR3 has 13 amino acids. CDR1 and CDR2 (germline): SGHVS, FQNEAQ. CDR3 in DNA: TGTGCCAGCAGCTTATCGGAGACCGGGGAGCTGTTTTTT. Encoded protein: CASSLSETGELFF.

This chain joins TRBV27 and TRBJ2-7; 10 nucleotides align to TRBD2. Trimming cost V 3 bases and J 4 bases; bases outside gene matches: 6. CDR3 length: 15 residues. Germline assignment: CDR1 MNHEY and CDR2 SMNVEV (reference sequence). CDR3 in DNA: TGTGCCAGCAGTTTTTCGGCTAGCGGGGGATACGAGCAGTACTTC. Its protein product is CASSFSASGGYEQYF.

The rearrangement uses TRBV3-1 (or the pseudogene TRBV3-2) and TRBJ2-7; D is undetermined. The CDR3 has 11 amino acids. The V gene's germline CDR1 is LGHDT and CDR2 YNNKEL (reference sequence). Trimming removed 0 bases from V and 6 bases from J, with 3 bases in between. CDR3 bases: TGTGCCAGCAGCCAAGATCGCGAGCAGTACTTC. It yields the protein CASSQDREQYF.

CDR3 in DNA: TGTGCCAGCAGCAATTCAGGGGGACGGCAGCCCCAGCATTTT. The encoded protein is CASSNSGGRQPQHF. The chain combines TRBV28 with TRBJ1-5; TRBD1 matches 7 bases. Germline V gene sequence: CDR1 MDHEN, CDR2 SYDVKM. Trimming removed 6 bases from V and 7 bases from J; junction bases left unmatched: 9. The CDR3 runs 14 residues.

CDR3 nucleotides: TGTGCCAGCAGCTCCCTCCTTACTAGCGGCCAAGAGACCCAGTACTTC. Translating it yields CASSSLLTSGQETQYF. The chain links TRBV5-6 to TRBJ2-5, with 8 bases fitting TRBD2. J gave up 1 base and V 3 bases, and 8 bases lay outside the gene matches. This CDR3 comprises 16 residues. CDR1 SGHDT and CDR2 YYEEEE come from the germline V gene.

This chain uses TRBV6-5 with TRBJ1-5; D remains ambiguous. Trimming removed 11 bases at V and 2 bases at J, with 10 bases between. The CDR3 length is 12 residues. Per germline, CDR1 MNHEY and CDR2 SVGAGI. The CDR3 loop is CAATDGNQPQHF. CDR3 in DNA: TGTGCCGCCACAGACGGCAATCAGCCCCAGCATTTT.

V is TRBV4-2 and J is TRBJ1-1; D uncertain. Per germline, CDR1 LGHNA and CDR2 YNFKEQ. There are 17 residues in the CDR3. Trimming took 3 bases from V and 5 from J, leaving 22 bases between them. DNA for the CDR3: TGTGCCAGCAGCCATCTGGCTTTGGAGGGCTCGAAGACTGAAGCTTTCTTT. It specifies CASSHLALEGSKTEAFF.

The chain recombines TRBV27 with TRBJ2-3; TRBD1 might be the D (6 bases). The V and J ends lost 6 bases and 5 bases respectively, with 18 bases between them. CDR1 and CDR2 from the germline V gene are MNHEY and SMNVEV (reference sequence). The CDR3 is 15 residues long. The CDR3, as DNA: TGTGCCAGCAGACCACCACAGGGTCCTAAAGATACGCAGTATTTT. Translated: CASRPPQGPKDTQYF.

The CDR3 loop reads CASSPSSSYEQYF. In DNA, the CDR3 is TGTGCCAGCAGCCCTTCGAGTAGCTACGAGCAGTACTTC. J is TRBJ2-7 and V is TRBV28; D call uncertain. In germline, CDR1 is MDHEN, CDR2 SYDVKM. Trimming removed 6 bases from V and 3 bases from J, with 12 bases in between. This CDR3 contains 13 residues.

The CDR3 nucleotides are TGTGCCAGCAGTTTAGGATCCGGGACAGGGTACGAGCAGTACTTC. This codes for CASSLGSGTGYEQYF. This chain joins TRBV28 and TRBJ2-7; 9 bases align to TRBD1. The trim removed 2 bases at V and 4 bases at J, leaving 6 bases unmatched. Per the germline V gene, CDR1 is MDHEN and CDR2 is SYDVKM. CDR3 length: 15 residues.

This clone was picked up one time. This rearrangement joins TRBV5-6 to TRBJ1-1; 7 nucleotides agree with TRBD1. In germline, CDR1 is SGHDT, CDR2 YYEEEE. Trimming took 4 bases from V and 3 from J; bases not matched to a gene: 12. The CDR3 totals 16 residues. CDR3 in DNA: TGTGCCAGCAGCCCCTACCGAGGGGGCAGGGACACTGAAGCTTTCTTT. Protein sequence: CASSPYRGGRDTEAFF.

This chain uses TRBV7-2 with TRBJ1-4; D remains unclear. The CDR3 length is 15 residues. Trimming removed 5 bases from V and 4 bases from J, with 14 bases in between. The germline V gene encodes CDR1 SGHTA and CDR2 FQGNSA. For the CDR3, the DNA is TGTGCCAGCAGCCCCCGAGATGCTATTAATGAAAAACTGTTTTTT. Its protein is CASSPRDAINEKLFF.

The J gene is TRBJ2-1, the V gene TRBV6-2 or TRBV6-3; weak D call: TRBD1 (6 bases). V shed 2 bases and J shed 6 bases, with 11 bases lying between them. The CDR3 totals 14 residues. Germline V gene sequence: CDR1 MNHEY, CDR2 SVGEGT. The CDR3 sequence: CASSYDRLSNEQFF. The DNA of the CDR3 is TGTGCCAGCAGTTACGACAGGCTAAGCAATGAGCAGTTCTTC.

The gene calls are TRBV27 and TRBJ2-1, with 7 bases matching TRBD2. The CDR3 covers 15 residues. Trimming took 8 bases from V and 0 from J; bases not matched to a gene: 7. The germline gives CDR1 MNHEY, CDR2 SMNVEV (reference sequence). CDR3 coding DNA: TGTGCCAGCGGACCTTCTAGCGGCTCCTACAATGAGCAGTTCTTC. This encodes CASGPSSGSYNEQFF.

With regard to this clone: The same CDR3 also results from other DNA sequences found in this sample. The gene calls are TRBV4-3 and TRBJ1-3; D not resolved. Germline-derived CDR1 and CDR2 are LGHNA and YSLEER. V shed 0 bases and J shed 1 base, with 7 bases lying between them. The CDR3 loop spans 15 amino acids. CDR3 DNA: TGCGCCAGCAGCCAAGATGAGGGATCTGGAAACACCATATATTTT. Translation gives CASSQDEGSGNTIYF.

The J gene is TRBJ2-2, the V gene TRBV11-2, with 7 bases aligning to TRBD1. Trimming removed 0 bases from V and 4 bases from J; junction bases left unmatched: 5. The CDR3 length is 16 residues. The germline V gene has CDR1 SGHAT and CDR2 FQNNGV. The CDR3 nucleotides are TGTGCCAGCAGCTTAGAGCCTTACAGGGGCACCGGGGAGCTGTTTTTT. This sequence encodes CASSLEPYRGTGELFF.

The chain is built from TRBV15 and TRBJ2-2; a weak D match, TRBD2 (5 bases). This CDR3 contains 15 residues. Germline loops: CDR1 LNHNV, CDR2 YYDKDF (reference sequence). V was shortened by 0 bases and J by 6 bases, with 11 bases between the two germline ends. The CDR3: CATSRDNSAPGELFF. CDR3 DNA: TGTGCCACCAGCAGAGATAATAGCGCGCCCGGGGAGCTGTTTTTT.

CDR3: CASSWDMGEKLFF. As DNA, the CDR3 is TGCGCCAGCAGTTGGGACATGGGCGAAAAACTGTTTTTT. The rearrangement uses TRBV5-1 and TRBJ1-4; a weak D match, TRBD1 (6 bases). The CDR3 covers 13 residues. The V and J ends lost 5 bases and 8 bases respectively, with 13 bases between them. CDR1 SGHRS and CDR2 YFSETQ come from the germline V gene. The full variable domain, in which reference TRBV5-1 and TRBJ1-4 provide the parts outside the CDR3, is KAGVTQTPRYLIKTRGQQVTLSCSPISGHRSVSWYQQTPGQGLQFLFEYFSETQRNKGNFPGRFSGRQFSNSRSEMNVSTLELGDSALYLCASSWDMGEKLFFGSGTQLSVL.

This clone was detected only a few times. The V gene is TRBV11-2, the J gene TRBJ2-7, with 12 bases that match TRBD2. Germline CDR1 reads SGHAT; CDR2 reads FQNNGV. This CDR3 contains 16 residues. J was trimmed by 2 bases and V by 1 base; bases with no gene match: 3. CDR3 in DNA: TGTGCCAGCAGCTTAGCCACTAGCGGGGGGACCTACGAGCAGTACTTC. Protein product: CASSLATSGGTYEQYF.

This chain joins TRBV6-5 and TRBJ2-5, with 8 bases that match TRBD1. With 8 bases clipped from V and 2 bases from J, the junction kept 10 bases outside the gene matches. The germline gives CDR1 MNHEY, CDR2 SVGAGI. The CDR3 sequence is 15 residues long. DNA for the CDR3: TGTGCCAGCTCTCCGCCTACAGGGGGGCAAGAGACCCAGTACTTC. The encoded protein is CASSPPTGGQETQYF.

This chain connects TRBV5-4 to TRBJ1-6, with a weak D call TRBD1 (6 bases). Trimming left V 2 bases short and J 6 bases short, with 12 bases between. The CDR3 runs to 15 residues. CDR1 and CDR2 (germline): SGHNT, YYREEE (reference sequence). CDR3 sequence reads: CASSFDRSLNSPLHF. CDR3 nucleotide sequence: TGTGCCAGCAGCTTCGACAGGAGTCTTAATTCACCCCTCCACTTT.